One sample yielded the 3 T cell receptor beta chains listed below, sequenced in a study of quantifying T cell responses using KT2 cells. Study background: TCR alpha and beta constant-region primers primed reverse transcription of RNA.

An oligo carrying a UMI was ligated to the cDNA 3' end. An equimolar mix of RC1.1 and RC1.2 primed the beta chain across TRBC1 and TRBC2. Using its own MiXCR run on the UMI-ligation and nested PCR reads, TCRdb lists one record per CDR3 protein. The profile shows 40,000 to 60,000 distinct CDR3 sequences, roughly 12% of them singletons. Sequencing input: PBMCs spiked with cells of the T cell clone KT2. These receptor sequences come from a human donor.

The V and J genes are TRBV6-6 and TRBJ2-6; D is unresolved. This CDR3 has 15 amino acids. The V end was cut by 6 bases, the J end by 3 bases, with 12 bases between. CDR1 and CDR2 (germline): MNHNY, SVGAGI (reference sequence). The CDR3 DNA follows: TGTGCCAGCAGGTCAGGTCTGGATGGGGCCAACGTCCTGACTTTC. It codes for CASRSGLDGANVLTF.

There are many counts of this clonotype. V gene TRBV12-3 or TRBV12-4 combines with J gene TRBJ1-3; 12 positions match TRBD1. The V and J ends lost 5 bases and 2 bases, in that order; junction bases with no gene match: 10. This CDR3 is built from 18 residues. The CDR3 is CASSLGPGQGAAGNTIYF. In DNA, the CDR3 is TGTGCCAGCAGTCTGGGTCCGGGACAGGGGGCGGCTGGAAACACCATATATTTT.

This clonotype has ten or more counts. The chain joins TRBV30 to TRBJ2-7; TRBD2 matches at 10 bases. The trim removed 1 base at V and 12 bases at J, leaving 3 bases unmatched. Germline V gene sequence: CDR1 GTSNPN, CDR2 SVGIG (reference sequence). This CDR3 contains 11 residues. The CDR3 reads CAWSGGTSAYF. The CDR3 bases are TGTGCCTGGAGTGGTGGGACTAGCGCGTACTTC.